The clone carrying this TCR beta chain showed up just a few times. What it binds is unknown. Overall study results and limits: Tumor Treg TCRs overlapped most with tumor naive CD4+ cells. Tumor memory CD4+ T cell TCR gene usage was found to cluster with blood and lymph node memory CD4+ cells and with lymph node naive CD4+ cells.

Semi-nested PCR with Nested Universal Primer A followed constant-region reverse priming of full-length variable regions. TCRdb recomputed calls from the 5' RACE reads with MiXCR, one row per CDR3 protein. Of over 40,000 distinct CDR3 sequences in the sample, approximately 30% are singletons; the top ten hold 4% to 4.5%. Germline-derived CDR1 and CDR2 are SNHLY and FYNNEI. The CDR3 is 16 residues long. V lost 7 bases and J lost 0, with 19 bases in between. Sequencing input: tumor-infiltrating memory CD4+ T cells sorted from the breast tumor. Described subset: memory CD4+ T cells, CD4+CD45RO+CD25-. This chain connects TRBV2 to TRBJ2-7, with D tentatively TRBD1 (5 bases). The sequence derives from a female donor with breast cancer. This CDR3 is CASKDQRQKLSYEQYF. The CDR3 bases are TGTGCCAGCAAGGACCAACGACAGAAACTCTCCTACGAGCAGTACTTC. Using reference TRBV2 and TRBJ2-7 for the parts outside the CDR3, the full variable domain is EPEVTQTPSHQVTQMGQEVILRCVPISNHLYFYWYRQILGQKVEFLVSFYNNEISEKSEIFDDQFSVERPDGSNFTLKIRSTKLEDSAMYFCASKDQRQKLSYEQYFGPGTRLTVT.